The entry below describes one T cell receptor beta chain. This clone came up many times. Its antigen target is currently unknown. No base quality information exists; no much larger clone differs at one position. These data come from a study of metastatic and nonmetastatic thyroid tumors (dated by TCRdb to about 2020). Background on the whole study: Repertoires were compared across peripheral blood and tumor or nodule tissue samples from malignant and benign thyroid patients. Overall study results and their limits: In both blood and tumor samples, malignant tumors were reported to have significantly higher TCR beta diversity than benign nodules.

The library was built by means of PCR. Sequencing was performed on an Illumina HiSeq 4000. The TCR beta-chain CDR3 region of each patient was profiled by high-throughput sequencing. On the study's bioinformatics: Drawing on CDR3 differences between clinicopathological groups, the researchers built a classifier meant to tell apart patients with distant-metastatic papillary thyroid cancer. To measure repertoire diversity the researchers used the Shannon index, while the Morisita-Horn index served to gauge how similar the tumor and blood repertoires were. TCRdb took the public reads, trimmed them with fastp at Q25, ran MiXCR for clone calling and kept in-frame beta chains. V and J calls and clone size were set by TCRdb, not the authors. This sample is represented by roughly 16,000 clones; 15% to 19% of them were singletons. The ten largest clonotypes hold 15% to 20% of the sample. Deletion took 1 base off V and 5 bases off J, with a span of 14 bases between the germline ends. From the cysteine through the phenylalanine, the CDR3 covers 15 amino acids. Just CDR3 DNA is preserved here, 45 bases in frame from base 1. CDR1 and CDR2, per the germline V gene (reference sequence), are SEHNR and FQNEAQ.

None of the patients had been given any treatment before thyroid surgery. Patient clinical samples collected from the early 2010s to the late 2010s were retrospectively analysed using T-cell receptor beta sequencing. The specimen sequenced was blood. Recombination connected TRBV7-9 to TRBJ1-1; the D gene is unclear. This sequence originates from a female donor with papillary thyroid cancer or a benign thyroid nodule (not recorded which). Some clones in this sample may be carry-over from other donors' samples. The DNA sequence is TGTGCCAGCAGCTTAGTGGGTGCGCTGAGGACTGAAGCTTTCTTT. Its coded protein is CASSLVGALRTEAFF.